These 15 T cell receptor beta chains originate from one sample sequenced in a study of PD-1 blockade in classical Hodgkin lymphoma. The repertoire was sequenced with immunoSEQ multiplex PCR; TCRdb's copy has only in-frame clones and lacks some. The sample shows approximately 41,000 clones, just over 65% of them seen only once. Time point reported: cycle 4 day 1 (C4D1), after more than 5 weeks of nivolumab. Following autologous stem cell transplantation, relapse occurred in every patient, and exposure to brentuximab vedotin varied. The material was peripheral blood mononuclear cells (PBMCs), obtained before the fourth cycle of nivolumab. The source of these receptors is a human donor with classical Hodgkin lymphoma.

This sequence joins TRBV12-5 and TRBJ2-5; D is perhaps TRBD1 (7 bases). CDR1 and CDR2 (germline): LGHNT, FRNRAP. Trimming took 1 base from V and 2 from J, leaving 11 bases between them. This CDR3 comprises 15 residues. The CDR3 spells CASGLGGTDQETQYF. CDR3 in DNA: TGTGCTAGTGGTTTGGGCGGGACAGATCAAGAGACCCAGTACTTC.

This clone has a handful of counts. The rearrangement links TRBV28 to TRBJ1-4, with D uncertain. This CDR3 contains 16 residues. V lost 7 bases and J 2 bases, leaving 17 bases between the germline ends. Germline V gives CDR1 MDHEN, CDR2 SYDVKM. The CDR3 spells CASTSYAAGTNEKLFF. The CDR3 bases are TGTGCCAGCACATCTTACGCGGCGGGCACTAATGAAAAACTGTTTTTT.

This clone was recorded only once. The gene calls are TRBV28 and TRBJ2-2; a possible D gene is TRBD1 (5 bases). The CDR3 runs to 14 residues. Germline V gives CDR1 MDHEN, CDR2 SYDVKM. Trimming removed 4 bases at V and 7 bases at J, with 13 bases between. The CDR3 spells CASSSAGLRGELFF. As DNA, the CDR3 is TGTGCCAGCAGTTCAGCAGGGTTGCGCGGGGAGCTGTTTTTT.

The chain employs TRBV6-5 and TRBJ1-1; possible D gene TRBD1, 5 bases. CDR1 and CDR2 from the germline V gene are MNHEY and SVGAGI. Trimming left V 0 bases short and J 4 bases short, with 9 bases between. The CDR3 contains 14 residues. The CDR3 nucleotides read TGTGCCAGCAGTTACTCACAGGTGGGCACTGAAGCTTTCTTT. As protein: CASSYSQVGTEAFF.

The CDR3 bases are TGTGCCAGCGGTGCCATAGGGGGCGCGGGAACTGGGGCCAACGTCCTGACTTTC. Translating gives CASGAIGGAGTGANVLTF. The rearrangement links TRBV6-1 to TRBJ2-6; perhaps TRBD1 as D (7 bases). The CDR3 runs 18 residues. Germline assignment: CDR1 MNHNS and CDR2 SASEGT. The V end was cut by 8 bases, the J end by 2 bases, with 22 bases between.

There are many counts of this clone. CDR3 amino acids: CASSFGAAFNEKLFF. The CDR3 nucleotides are TGTGCCAGCAGCTTTGGGGCGGCTTTTAATGAAAAACTGTTTTTT. The chain couples TRBV5-8 to TRBJ1-4; D is possibly TRBD1 (5 bases). There are 15 residues in the CDR3. V was trimmed by 2 bases and J by 4 bases, leaving 12 bases between them. Germline values: CDR1 SGHTS, CDR2 YDEGEE.

The chain carries TRBV2 and TRBJ1-6, with a tentative D call TRBD1 (5 bases). The CDR3 has 15 amino acids. V was pared by 1 base and J by 8 bases, with 12 bases between. CDR1 is SNHLY and CDR2 is FYNNEI in the germline V gene. The CDR3 region is CASSEVARADSPLHF. As DNA, the CDR3 is TGTGCCAGCAGTGAAGTTGCCAGGGCCGATTCACCCCTCCACTTT.

The chain is built from TRBV6-5 and TRBJ1-1; D unclear. The V end lost 0 bases, the J end lost 0 bases, and 5 bases lay between the germline ends. CDR1 is MNHEY, CDR2 SVGAGI, per germline. The CDR3 contains 14 residues. CDR3 sequence: CASSYSVMNTEAFF. Here the CDR3 DNA reads TGTGCCAGCAGTTACTCTGTTATGAACACTGAAGCTTTCTTT.

CDR3 sequence: CASSLEGGDINEQFF. Written as DNA, the CDR3 is TGTGCCAGCAGTTTGGAAGGGGGGGATATCAATGAGCAGTTCTTC. The chain couples TRBV27 to TRBJ2-1, with a possible D match to TRBD2 (7 bases). With 3 bases removed from V and 6 bases from J, the gap between germline ends came to 15 bases. Germline CDR1 and CDR2: MNHEY and SMNVEV (reference sequence). The CDR3 has 15 residues.

The chain combines TRBV9 with TRBJ1-1; D ambiguous. Between the trimmed V and J ends, which lost 4 bases and 2 bases, there was a span of 9 bases. The CDR3 spans 13 residues. The germline CDR1 and CDR2 sequences are SGDLS and YYNGEE. CDR3 amino acids: CASSQYINTEAFF. The CDR3 coding sequence is TGTGCCAGCAGCCAATATATCAACACTGAAGCTTTCTTT.

The gene calls are TRBV5-6 and TRBJ1-5; D might be TRBD1 (5 bases). V dropped 0 bases and J dropped 7 bases, with 11 bases sitting between them. The CDR3 runs to 14 residues. The germline gives CDR1 SGHDT, CDR2 YYEEEE. Here the CDR3 DNA reads TGTGCCAGCAGCTTGGGAGGGGTGGTCCAGCCCCAGCATTTT. Translating it yields CASSLGGVVQPQHF.

V and J are TRBV9 and TRBJ2-2; 9 positions agree with TRBD1. This CDR3 comprises 15 residues. Germline V gives CDR1 SGDLS, CDR2 YYNGEE. Trimming at V came to 3 bases and at J to 4 bases, leaving 4 bases not matched to a gene. CDR3 protein: CASSDQTGGTGELFF. CDR3 coding DNA: TGTGCCAGCAGCGACCAGACAGGGGGCACCGGGGAGCTGTTTTTT.

This clone was seen more than once but under ten times. The rearrangement uses TRBV6-1 and TRBJ2-7; D is ambiguous. This CDR3 contains 15 residues. Germline-derived CDR1 and CDR2 are MNHNS and SASEGT. V was cut by 3 bases and J by 1 base, with 13 bases left in between. The CDR3: CASSEALKGSYEQYF. In DNA, the CDR3 is TGTGCCAGCAGTGAGGCCCTGAAAGGTTCCTACGAGCAGTACTTC.

The rearrangement uses TRBV6-5 and TRBJ2-7, with 7 bases identical to TRBD2. The ends lost 6 bases at V and 2 bases at J; junction bases unmatched: 10. This CDR3 comprises 15 residues. Looked up from germline, CDR1 is MNHEY and CDR2 is SVGAGI. In DNA form, the CDR3 reads TGTGCCAGCAGGGGGGGGTCCACGAGAACCTACGAGCAGTACTTC. Encoded protein: CASRGGSTRTYEQYF.

This rearrangement joins TRBV6-6 to TRBJ1-1, with TRBD1 as a possible D gene (5 bases). V lost 2 bases to trimming and J lost 1 base, with 8 bases between them. CDR1 and CDR2 (germline): MNHNY, SVGAGI (reference sequence). The CDR3 spans 14 residues. The CDR3, as DNA: TGTGCCAGCAGTTACGGGGGGGAGAACACTGAAGCTTTCTTT. As protein: CASSYGGENTEAFF.